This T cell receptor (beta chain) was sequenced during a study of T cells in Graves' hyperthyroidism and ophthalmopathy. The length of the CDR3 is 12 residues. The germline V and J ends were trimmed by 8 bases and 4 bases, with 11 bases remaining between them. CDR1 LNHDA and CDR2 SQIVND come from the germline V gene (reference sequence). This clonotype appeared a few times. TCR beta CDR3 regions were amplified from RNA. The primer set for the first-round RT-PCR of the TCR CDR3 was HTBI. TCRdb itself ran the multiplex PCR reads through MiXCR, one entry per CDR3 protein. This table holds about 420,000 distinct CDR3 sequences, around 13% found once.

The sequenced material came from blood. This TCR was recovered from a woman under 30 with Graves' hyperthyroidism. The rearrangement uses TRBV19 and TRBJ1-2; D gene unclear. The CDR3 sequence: CASATGIYGYTF. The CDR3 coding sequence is TGTGCCAGTGCCACGGGGATCTATGGCTACACCTTC.